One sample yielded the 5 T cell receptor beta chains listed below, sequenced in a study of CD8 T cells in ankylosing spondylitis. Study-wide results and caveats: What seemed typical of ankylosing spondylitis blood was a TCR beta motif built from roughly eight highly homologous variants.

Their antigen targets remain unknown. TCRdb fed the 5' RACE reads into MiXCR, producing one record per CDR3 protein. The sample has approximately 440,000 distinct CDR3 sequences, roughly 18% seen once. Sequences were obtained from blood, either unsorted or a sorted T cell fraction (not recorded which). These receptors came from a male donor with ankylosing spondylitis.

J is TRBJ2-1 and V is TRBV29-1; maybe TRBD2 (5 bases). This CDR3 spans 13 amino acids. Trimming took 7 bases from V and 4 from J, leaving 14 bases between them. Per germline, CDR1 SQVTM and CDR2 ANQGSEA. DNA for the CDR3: TGCAGCGCCGCCGGACTTATATACAATGAGCAGTTCTTC. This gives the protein CSAAGLIYNEQFF.

The CDR3 loop is CSATSRDRGYQETQYF. CDR3 nucleotide sequence: TGCAGTGCAACTTCCCGGGACAGGGGGTACCAAGAGACCCAGTACTTC. The chain couples TRBV20-1 to TRBJ2-5; 11 bases line up with TRBD1. Germline CDR1 DFQATT, CDR2 SNEGSKA (reference sequence). With V trimmed by 6 bases and J by 0 bases, 9 bases remained unmatched. This CDR3 is 16 amino acids long.

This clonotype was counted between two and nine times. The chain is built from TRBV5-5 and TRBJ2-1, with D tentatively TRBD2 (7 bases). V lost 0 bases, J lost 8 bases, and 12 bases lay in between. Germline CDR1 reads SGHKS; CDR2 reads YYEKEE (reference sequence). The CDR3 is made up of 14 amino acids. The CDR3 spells CASSLVGGRHEQFF. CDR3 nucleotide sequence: TGTGCCAGCAGCTTGGTGGGGGGGCGTCATGAGCAGTTCTTC.

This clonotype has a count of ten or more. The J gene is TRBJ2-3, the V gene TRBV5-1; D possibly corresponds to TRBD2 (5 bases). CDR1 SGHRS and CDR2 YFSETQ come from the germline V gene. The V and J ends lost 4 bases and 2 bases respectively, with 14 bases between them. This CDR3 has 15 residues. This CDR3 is CASSPNGDYTDTQYF. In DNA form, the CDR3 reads TGCGCCAGCAGCCCCAACGGGGATTACACAGATACGCAGTATTTT.

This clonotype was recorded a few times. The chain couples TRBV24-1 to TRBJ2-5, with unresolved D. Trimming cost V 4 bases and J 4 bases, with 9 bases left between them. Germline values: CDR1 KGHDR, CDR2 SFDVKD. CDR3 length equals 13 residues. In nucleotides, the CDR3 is TGTGCCACCAGTGACCCCCCGGGAGAGACCCAGTACTTC. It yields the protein CATSDPPGETQYF.